Detailed here is one T cell receptor beta chain. Here immunoSEQ multiplex PCR was the method, and the copy in TCRdb shows in-frame clones only, minus some. Here the sample spans 350,000 or so clones, around nine tenths being singletons. Trimming pared 1 base from V and 6 bases from J, leaving 6 bases between. The CDR3 loop spans 13 amino acids. Looked up from germline, CDR1 is SNHLY and CDR2 is FYNNEI. This specimen comes from a study of blood T cell repertoires in COVID-19. About the research overall: Specimens from acute and convalescent COVID-19 originated in the United States, Italy and Spain.

Residents of about two dozen US areas, aged about 18 to 95 years, made up the participants. Grouping used clinical history reported by participants in a survey and questionnaire. Exposed participants encountered a COVID-19 case during the 2 weeks preceding study entry. Sequenced sample: PBMCs or T cells enriched from blood (not recorded which). The clonotype comes from a woman between 25 and 40 years old who had been exposed to COVID-19. V usage is TRBV2 and J usage is TRBJ1-4; D uncertain. CDR3 bases: TGTGCCAGCAGTGAAGACGGGGATGAAAAACTGTTTTTT. Its translation is CASSEDGDEKLFF.